This T cell receptor (beta chain) was documented in a study of blood T cell repertoires in COVID-19. Whole-study context: Italy, Spain and the United States were the sources of the convalescent and acute COVID-19 samples.

Assay used: immunoSEQ multiplex PCR; TCRdb lists only in-frame clones, some missing. The sample yields 200,000 to 250,000 clones, 65% to 85% seen once. The CDR3 covers 13 residues. The germline CDR1 and CDR2 sequences are SGHNT and YYREEE (reference sequence). The germline V and J ends were trimmed by 0 bases and 3 bases, with 6 bases remaining between them. The V and J genes are TRBV5-4 and TRBJ2-5; D is unresolved. The source material was peripheral blood. The clonotype originates from a woman in her sixties with acute or convalescent COVID-19. This CDR3 is CASSLVEEETQYF. The CDR3 DNA reads as TGTGCCAGCAGCTTGGTAGAAGAAGAGACCCAGTACTTC.